The 30 T cell receptor beta chains given below trace back to one sample, sequenced in a study of CD8+ T cells in alopecia areata. RNA was extracted and reverse transcribed into cDNA as the sequencing template. Repertoires were generated with immunoSEQ multiplex PCR, while TCRdb's copy carries only in-frame clones and drops some. The sample yields fewer than 110,000 clones, less than 70% seen once. Sequenced input: CD4+ T cells sorted from blood. Source of these receptors: a human donor in good health.

The rearrangement links TRBV6-5 to TRBJ1-6; no clear D. The V gene's germline CDR1 is MNHEY and CDR2 SVGAGI. The V end lost 6 bases, the J end lost 7 bases, and 10 bases lay between the germline ends. The CDR3 is 13 residues long. The CDR3 DNA reads TGTGCCAGCAGCGTCTCCAACAATTCACCCCTCCACTTT. It encodes CASSVSNNSPLHF.

This chain links TRBV11-2 with TRBJ2-7; TRBD1 aligns across 9 bases. There are 15 residues in the CDR3. V gave up 1 base and J gave up 4 bases; unmatched junction bases: 5. In germline, CDR1 is SGHAT, CDR2 FQNNGV. CDR3 loop: CASSLVGQGIYEQYF. The CDR3 nucleotides are TGTGCCAGCAGCTTAGTCGGACAGGGGATATACGAGCAGTACTTC.

V and J are TRBV4-3 and TRBJ1-6; 7 positions match TRBD1. The CDR3 contains 15 residues. Germline CDR1 reads LGHNA; CDR2 reads YSLEER. With V trimmed by 6 bases and J by 8 bases, 10 bases remained unmatched. The CDR3 coding sequence is TGCGCCAGCAGAGTGACAGGGACTACGTATTCACCCCTCCACTTT. Translated, it gives CASRVTGTTYSPLHF.

This chain connects TRBV11-2 to TRBJ2-2; unclear D gene. From germline, CDR1 is SGHAT and CDR2 FQNNGV. V lost 5 bases and J 2 bases, leaving 15 bases between the germline ends. The CDR3 runs 16 residues. The CDR3 reads CASSQTQHQNTGELFF. The DNA for the CDR3 is TGTGCCAGCAGCCAGACCCAACACCAAAACACCGGGGAGCTGTTTTTT.

The V and J genes are TRBV25-1 and TRBJ2-3; a possible D gene is TRBD1 (5 bases). V was trimmed by 1 base and J by 6 bases, leaving 14 bases between them. Germline loops: CDR1 MGHDK, CDR2 SYGVNS. CDR3 size: 15 residues. CDR3: CASSESRAGRDTQYF. The CDR3 DNA reads TGTGCCAGCAGTGAATCAAGGGCAGGGCGTGATACGCAGTATTTT.

V and J are TRBV4-3 and TRBJ2-5; 8 nucleotides agree with TRBD2. The CDR3 totals 18 residues. After removal of 0 bases from V and 2 bases from J, the junction contained 11 bases not matched to a gene. From germline, CDR1 is LGHNA and CDR2 YSLEER. The CDR3 spells CASSQEIAGSSTQETQYF. CDR3 bases: TGCGCCAGCAGCCAAGAAATAGCGGGGAGCTCCACTCAAGAGACCCAGTACTTC.

This clone was found a few times. The rearrangement uses TRBV7-2 and TRBJ2-7; maybe TRBD1 (5 bases). The V gene lost 5 bases and the J gene lost 2 bases, with 13 bases spanning the gap. The CDR3 consists of 14 residues. Looked up from germline, CDR1 is SGHTA and CDR2 is FQGNSA. The CDR3 sequence is CASSAWTYTYEQYF. The CDR3, as DNA: TGTGCCAGCAGCGCATGGACATACACCTACGAGCAGTACTTC.

This clone showed up just once. The chain uses TRBV5-4 and TRBJ1-2, with no clear D. Per germline, CDR1 SGHNT and CDR2 YYREEE (reference sequence). V was clipped by 4 bases and J by 0 bases, with 10 bases between them. The CDR3 is 14 amino acids. This CDR3 is CASSTYGANYGYTF. The CDR3 nucleotides are TGTGCCAGCAGCACGTACGGAGCTAACTATGGCTACACCTTC. The full variable domain, in which reference TRBV5-4 and TRBJ1-2 provide the parts outside the CDR3, is ETGVTQSPTHLIKTRGQQVTLRCSSQSGHNTVSWYQQALGQGPQFIFQYYREEENGRGNFPPRFSGLQFPNYSSELNVNALELDDSALYLCASSTYGANYGYTFGSGTRLTVV.

This chain links TRBV29-1 with TRBJ1-4; D not resolved. Germline V gene sequence: CDR1 SQVTM, CDR2 ANQGSEA. CDR3 length equals 14 residues. Trimming removed 3 bases from V and 3 bases from J, with 11 bases in between. DNA for the CDR3: TGCAGCGTTGATACGTCTGGATCTAATGAAAAACTGTTTTTT. Protein product: CSVDTSGSNEKLFF.

This clone turned up a few times. The chain has TRBV2 and TRBJ1-1; the D gene is possibly TRBD1 (5 bases). Trimming left V 8 bases short and J 11 bases short, with 24 bases between. The CDR3 has 14 amino acids. Germline V gene data show CDR1 as SNHLY and CDR2 as FYNNEI. For the CDR3, the DNA is TGTGCCAGCCTTATAGAATATTTACCGGGACGGGCTTTCTTT. Translating it yields CASLIEYLPGRAFF.

The rearrangement links TRBV28 to TRBJ2-1, with 10 positions matching TRBD2. The ends lost 6 bases at V and 8 bases at J; junction bases unmatched: 10. The length of the CDR3 is 15 residues. Per germline, CDR1 MDHEN and CDR2 SYDVKM. The CDR3 DNA follows: TGTGCCAGCAGCTCCTCTAGCGGGGGTTGGGATGAGCAGTTCTTC. It translates to CASSSSSGGWDEQFF.

CDR3 DNA sequence: TGTGCCAGCAGTTATTGGGGACAGGGAACCCAAGAGACCCAGTACTTC. This gives the protein CASSYWGQGTQETQYF. This chain links TRBV6-6 with TRBJ2-5; 9 bases are shared with TRBD1. Germline trimming cut 3 bases from V and 1 base from J; bases unmatched to any gene: 6. In germline, CDR1 is MNHNY, CDR2 SVGAGI (reference sequence). The CDR3 sequence is 16 residues long.

This clone was seen a single time. The chain combines TRBV7-8 with TRBJ2-3, with 9 bases aligning to TRBD2. CDR3 length: 16 residues. Germline V gives CDR1 SGHVS, CDR2 FQNEAQ. Unmatched junction bases numbered 10, after V lost 5 bases and J lost 4 bases. CDR3 protein: CASSITGGGAADTQYF. CDR3 coding DNA: TGTGCCAGCAGCATCACCGGCGGGGGGGCCGCAGATACGCAGTATTTT.

The CDR3 DNA sequence: TGTGCCAGCAGCTTAGCGGCACAGGGGATCACAGATACGCAGTATTTT. It encodes CASSLAAQGITDTQYF. J is TRBJ2-3 and V is TRBV11-2, with 7 bases matching TRBD1. The germline V gene encodes CDR1 SGHAT and CDR2 FQNNGV. V dropped 1 base and J dropped 2; count of bases not matched to a gene: 6. The CDR3 has 16 amino acids.

This clone was counted a few times. The chain has TRBV29-1 and TRBJ2-1; 7 bases fit TRBD2. This CDR3 has 14 amino acids. Germline CDR1 and CDR2: SQVTM and ANQGSEA. Germline trimming cut 7 bases from V and 3 bases from J; bases unmatched to any gene: 9. The CDR3 nucleotides are TGCAGCGCTCCTCTAGCGGAGTTCTACAATGAGCAGTTCTTC. It is translated as CSAPLAEFYNEQFF.

This chain joins TRBV27 and TRBJ1-2; TRBD1 matches at 7 bases. Losses at the gene ends were 1 base for V and 3 bases for J; bases not matched to a gene: 5. This CDR3 is built from 15 residues. Germline V gene data show CDR1 as MNHEY and CDR2 as SMNVEV (reference sequence). Written as DNA, the CDR3 is TGTGCCAGCAGTTTATTCAGGGGGTCGGACTATGGCTACACCTTC. It yields the protein CASSLFRGSDYGYTF.

The rearrangement uses TRBV5-1 and TRBJ1-4; D uncertain. The CDR3 sequence is 14 residues long. Germline values: CDR1 SGHRS, CDR2 YFSETQ. The germline V and J ends were trimmed by 0 bases and 0 bases, with 3 bases remaining between them. This CDR3 is CASSLGATNEKLFF. CDR3 in DNA: TGCGCCAGCAGCTTGGGAGCAACTAATGAAAAACTGTTTTTT. Supplemented by reference TRBV5-1 and TRBJ1-4, the full variable domain reads KAGVTQTPRYLIKTRGQQVTLSCSPISGHRSVSWYQQTPGQGLQFLFEYFSETQRNKGNFPGRFSGRQFSNSRSEMNVSTLELGDSALYLCASSLGATNEKLFFGSGTQLSVL.

The chain has TRBV19 and TRBJ2-2; tentative D call: TRBD1 (6 bases). The CDR3 extends over 14 amino acids. The ends were cut back, 5 bases at V and 1 base at J, with 8 bases in the middle. Germline V gene data show CDR1 as LNHDA and CDR2 as SQIVND (reference sequence). CDR3 region: CASSPGQNTGELFF. Written as DNA, the CDR3 is TGTGCCAGTAGTCCGGGACAGAACACCGGGGAGCTGTTTTTT.

This chain uses TRBV29-1 with TRBJ1-2; 7 bases map to TRBD1. Looked up from germline, CDR1 is SQVTM and CDR2 is ANQGSEA. Trimming at V came to 5 bases and at J to 0 bases, leaving 6 bases not matched to a gene. The CDR3 spans 14 residues. The CDR3 sequence: CSVSPGTANYGYTF. The CDR3 bases are TGCAGCGTTTCTCCCGGGACAGCTAACTATGGCTACACCTTC.

The J gene is TRBJ2-5, the V gene TRBV25-1; 8 bases align to TRBD1. This CDR3 contains 16 residues. CDR1 MGHDK and CDR2 SYGVNS come from the germline V gene. V shed 3 bases, J shed 4 bases, and the junction held 10 bases outside the gene matches. This chain's CDR3 is CASSDRFRGRRETQYF. DNA of the CDR3: TGTGCCAGCAGTGATCGGTTCAGGGGGCGTAGAGAGACCCAGTACTTC.

This chain links TRBV29-1 with TRBJ2-7; 14 nucleotides match TRBD2. V lost 6 bases to trimming and J lost 4 bases; unmatched junction nucleotides: 2. The V gene's germline CDR1 is SQVTM and CDR2 ANQGSEA. This CDR3 is 13 amino acids long. Here the CDR3 reads CSVGTSGGYEQYF. CDR3 nucleotides: TGCAGCGTAGGGACTAGCGGGGGTTACGAGCAGTACTTC.

This clone appeared a few times. J is TRBJ2-2 and V is TRBV29-1, with D perhaps matching TRBD2 (6 bases). Germline V gene sequence: CDR1 SQVTM, CDR2 ANQGSEA. The CDR3 contains 13 residues. Trimming cost V 7 bases and J 7 bases, with 16 bases left between them. The CDR3 nucleotides read TGCAGCGCCGAGGGGCAGGGAGGCGGGGAGCTGTTTTTT. Protein: CSAEGQGGGELFF.

This chain links TRBV7-9 with TRBJ2-3; D may match TRBD1 or TRBD2 (5 bases each). Trimming removed 2 bases at V and 0 bases at J, with 12 bases between. Germline CDR1 and CDR2: SEHNR and FQNEAQ (reference sequence). The CDR3 sequence is 16 residues long. Here the CDR3 DNA reads TGTGCCAGCAGCTTACGAGGGGCCTCTAGCACAGATACGCAGTATTTT. It codes for CASSLRGASSTDTQYF.

The rearrangement uses TRBV15 and TRBJ1-6; 8 nucleotides align to TRBD1. The CDR3 is 15 residues long. Germline V gives CDR1 LNHNV, CDR2 YYDKDF (reference sequence). Trimming cost V 1 base and J 9 bases; bases outside gene matches: 5. The chain's CDR3 is CATSRGDRSVSPLHF. The CDR3, as DNA: TGTGCCACCAGCAGAGGGGACAGGAGTGTTTCACCCCTCCACTTT.

The chain uses TRBV11-2 and TRBJ2-2, with no clear D. The germline V gene has CDR1 SGHAT and CDR2 FQNNGV. CDR3 length equals 14 residues. The V gene lost 4 bases and the J gene lost 4 bases, with 10 bases spanning the gap. The CDR3 nucleotides are TGTGCCAGCAGCTACGGACGCGGCACCGGGGAGCTGTTTTTT. Translated: CASSYGRGTGELFF.

The chain joins TRBV9 to TRBJ1-2, with D maybe TRBD1 (6 bases). The V and J ends lost 2 bases and 2 bases respectively, with 10 bases between them. Per germline, CDR1 SGDLS and CDR2 YYNGEE. The CDR3 has 14 residues. CDR3 sequence reads: CASSVSGTNYGYTF. The CDR3 DNA reads as TGTGCCAGCAGCGTCTCGGGGACAAACTATGGCTACACCTTC.

This clone was picked up a small number of times. The chain has TRBV25-1 and TRBJ2-6, with TRBD1 as a possible D gene (6 bases). Germline V gene sequence: CDR1 MGHDK, CDR2 SYGVNS. The V gene lost 1 base and the J gene lost 0 bases, with 13 bases spanning the gap. The CDR3 extends over 18 amino acids. CDR3 coding DNA: TGTGCCAGCAGTGAATTCCCAGGGGCCGACTCTGGGGCCAACGTCCTGACTTTC. Translation: CASSEFPGADSGANVLTF.

This clone appeared a single time. J is TRBJ1-5 and V is TRBV30; no reliable D call. The ends were cut back, 2 bases at V and 4 bases at J, with 9 bases in the middle. Per germline, CDR1 GTSNPN and CDR2 SVGIG (reference sequence). The CDR3 loop spans 13 amino acids. The CDR3 sequence is CAWSLTGNQPQHF. CDR3 DNA sequence: TGTGCCTGGAGTCTCACGGGTAATCAGCCCCAGCATTTT. Supplemented by reference TRBV30 and TRBJ1-5, the full variable domain reads SQTIHQWPATLVQPVGSPLSLECTVEGTSNPNLYWYRQAAGRGLQLLFYSVGIGQISSEVPQNLSASRPQDRQFILSSKKLLLSDSGFYLCAWSLTGNQPQHFGDGTRLSIL.

This clone was observed a handful of times. The rearrangement links TRBV29-1 to TRBJ2-3; 9 bases match TRBD2. From germline, CDR1 is SQVTM and CDR2 ANQGSEA. J gave up 8 bases and V 8 bases, and 14 bases lay outside the gene matches. CDR3 length: 14 amino acids. CDR3 DNA: TGCAGCTTTGGGACTAGCTTCACGAGGGGTACGCAGTATTTT. Its protein is CSFGTSFTRGTQYF.

This chain uses TRBV30 with TRBJ2-2, with 9 bases aligning to TRBD2. Trimming removed 3 bases from V and 4 bases from J; junction bases left unmatched: 3. Germline V gene lookup returns CDR1 GTSNPN and CDR2 SVGIG (reference sequence). The CDR3 has 14 residues. CDR3 in amino acids: CAWRGLAGTGELFF. CDR3 DNA sequence: TGTGCCTGGAGGGGACTAGCAGGCACCGGGGAGCTGTTTTTT. The full variable domain, completed using reference TRBV30 and TRBJ2-2, is SQTIHQWPATLVQPVGSPLSLECTVEGTSNPNLYWYRQAAGRGLQLLFYSVGIGQISSEVPQNLSASRPQDRQFILSSKKLLLSDSGFYLCAWRGLAGTGELFFGEGSRLTVL.